The clone carrying this TCR beta chain came up a few times. The CDR3 has 15 amino acids. Germline V lookup: CDR1 MNHNY, CDR2 SVGAGI (reference sequence). After removal of 2 bases from V and 4 bases from J, the junction contained 6 bases not matched to a gene. Combining a sample-barcoded 5' primer with a J-beta primer mix, a second PCR ran for about 7 to 11 cycles. Via MiXCR, TCRdb re-called the 5' RACE reads, giving one row per CDR3 protein. The sample lists about 780,000 distinct CDR3 sequences, roughly 60% occurring once. These data are taken from a study of blood T cells in healthy people across ages. Researchers report isolating at least 7 million PBMCs per sample.

This rearrangement joins TRBV6-6 to TRBJ1-2, with 8 bases fitting TRBD1. Sequenced: blood. The TCR was taken from a man aged 25 to 40 in good health. The CDR3 bases are TGTGCCAGCAGTTACGGGCAGGGGGCGGGCTATGGCTACACCTTC. It translates to CASSYGQGAGYGYTF.